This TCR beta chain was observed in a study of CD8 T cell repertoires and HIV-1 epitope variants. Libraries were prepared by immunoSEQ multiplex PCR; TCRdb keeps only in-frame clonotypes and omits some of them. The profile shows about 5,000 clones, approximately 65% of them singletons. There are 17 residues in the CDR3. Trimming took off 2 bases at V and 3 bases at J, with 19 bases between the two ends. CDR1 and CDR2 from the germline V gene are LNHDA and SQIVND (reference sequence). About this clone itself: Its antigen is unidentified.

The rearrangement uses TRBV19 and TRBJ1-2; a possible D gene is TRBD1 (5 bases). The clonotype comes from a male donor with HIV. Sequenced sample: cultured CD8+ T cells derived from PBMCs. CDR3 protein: CASSIMFGAGDHYGYTF. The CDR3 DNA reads TGTGCCAGTAGTATAATGTTCGGGGCAGGAGACCACTATGGCTACACCTTC.